These 3 T cell receptor beta chains were sequenced from one sample in a study of blood T cells in healthy people across ages. A J-beta primer mix and a sample-barcoded 5' primer were used in a second PCR of about 7 to 12 cycles. TCRdb used MiXCR to reprocess the 5' RACE reads, holding one entry per CDR3 protein. This sample has roughly 730,000 distinct CDR3 sequences; about 56% occur once, and the top ten carry more than 25%. The specimen was blood. Receptors originate from a man in his forties in good health.

This clonotype came up a few times. The chain employs TRBV5-1 and TRBJ2-3; TRBD2 matches 7 bases. V shed 4 bases, J shed 11 bases, and the junction held 13 bases outside the gene matches. The length of the CDR3 is 14 residues. Germline loops: CDR1 SGHRS, CDR2 YFSETQ. CDR3 in DNA: TGCGCCAGCAGCCTGGACCCCACCAGCGGGAAGCAGTATTTT. Encoded protein: CASSLDPTSGKQYF.

J is TRBJ1-2 and V is TRBV12-3 or TRBV12-4; unclear D gene. The CDR3 loop spans 13 amino acids. V lost 2 bases to trimming and J lost 4 bases, with 8 bases between them. CDR3 DNA sequence: TGTGCCAGCAGTTTAAGACAAAGCTATGGCTACACCTTC. Translated, it gives CASSLRQSYGYTF.

This clonotype was recorded a few times. The chain recombines TRBV5-6 with TRBJ2-6, with 8 bases fitting TRBD1. CDR3 length: 17 amino acids. Losses at the gene ends were 4 bases for V and 2 bases for J; bases not matched to a gene: 8. Germline assignment: CDR1 SGHDT and CDR2 YYEEEE. The CDR3 DNA follows: TGTGCCAGCAGCCCCGGGACAGGCGCGCCTGGGGCCAACGTCCTGACTTTC. Residues: CASSPGTGAPGANVLTF.